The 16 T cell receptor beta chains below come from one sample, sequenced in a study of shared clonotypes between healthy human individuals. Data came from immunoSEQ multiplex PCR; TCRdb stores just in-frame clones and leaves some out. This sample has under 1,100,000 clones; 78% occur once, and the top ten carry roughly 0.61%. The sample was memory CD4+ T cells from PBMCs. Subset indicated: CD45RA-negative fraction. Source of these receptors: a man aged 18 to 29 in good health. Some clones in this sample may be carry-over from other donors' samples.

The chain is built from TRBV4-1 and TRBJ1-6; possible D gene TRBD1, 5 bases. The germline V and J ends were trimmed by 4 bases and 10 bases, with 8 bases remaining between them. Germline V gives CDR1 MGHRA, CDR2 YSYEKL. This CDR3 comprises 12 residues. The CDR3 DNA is TGCGCCAGCAGCCTGGGGCCCTCACCCCTCCACTTT. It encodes CASSLGPSPLHF.

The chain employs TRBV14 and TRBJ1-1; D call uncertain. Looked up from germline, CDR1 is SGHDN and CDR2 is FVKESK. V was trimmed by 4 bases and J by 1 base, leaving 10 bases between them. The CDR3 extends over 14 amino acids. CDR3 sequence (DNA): TGTGCCAGCAGCCCGCAGGTGCCGAACACTGAAGCTTTCTTT. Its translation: CASSPQVPNTEAFF. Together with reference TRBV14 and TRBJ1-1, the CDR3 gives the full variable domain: EAGVTQFPSHSVIEKGQTVTLRCDPISGHDNLYWYRRVMGKEIKFLLHFVKESKQDESGMPNNRFLAERTGGTYSTLKVQPAELEDSGVYFCASSPQVPNTEAFFGQGTRLTVV.

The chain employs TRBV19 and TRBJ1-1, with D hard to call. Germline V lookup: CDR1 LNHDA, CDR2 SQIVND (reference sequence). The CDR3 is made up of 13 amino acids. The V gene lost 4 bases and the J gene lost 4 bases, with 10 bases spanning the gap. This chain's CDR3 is CASSNIGGTEAFF. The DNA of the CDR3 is TGTGCCAGTAGTAATATCGGTGGCACTGAAGCTTTCTTT.

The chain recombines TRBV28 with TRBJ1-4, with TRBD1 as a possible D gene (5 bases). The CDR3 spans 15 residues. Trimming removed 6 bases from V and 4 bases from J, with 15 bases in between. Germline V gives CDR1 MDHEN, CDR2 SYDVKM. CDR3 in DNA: TGTGCCAGCAGCCATGGGAGGGACCTTAATGAAAAACTGTTTTTT. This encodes CASSHGRDLNEKLFF.

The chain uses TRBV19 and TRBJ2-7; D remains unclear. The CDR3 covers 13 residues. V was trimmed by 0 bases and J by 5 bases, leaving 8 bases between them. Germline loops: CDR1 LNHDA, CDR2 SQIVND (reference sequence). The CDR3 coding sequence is TGTGCCAGTAGTATAGAACCCGAGGACGAGCAGTACTTC. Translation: CASSIEPEDEQYF.

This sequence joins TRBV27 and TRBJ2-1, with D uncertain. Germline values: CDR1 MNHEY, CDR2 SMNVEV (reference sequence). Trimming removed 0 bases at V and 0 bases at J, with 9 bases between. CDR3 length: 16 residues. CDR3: CASSLSPASSYNEQFF. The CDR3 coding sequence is TGTGCCAGCAGTTTATCTCCGGCCAGCTCCTACAATGAGCAGTTCTTC.

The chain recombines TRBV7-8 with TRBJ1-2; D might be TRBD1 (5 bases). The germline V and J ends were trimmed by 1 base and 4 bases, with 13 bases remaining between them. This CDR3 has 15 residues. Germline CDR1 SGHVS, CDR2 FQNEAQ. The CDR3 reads CASSLDSAGGYGYTF. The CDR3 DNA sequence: TGTGCCAGCAGCTTAGATTCGGCTGGGGGCTATGGCTACACCTTC. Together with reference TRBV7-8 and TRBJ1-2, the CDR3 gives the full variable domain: GAGVSQSPRYKVAKRGQDVALRCDPISGHVSLFWYQQALGQGPEFLTYFQNEAQLDKSGLPSDRFFAERPEGSVSTLKIQRTQQEDSAVYLCASSLDSAGGYGYTFGSGTRLTVV.

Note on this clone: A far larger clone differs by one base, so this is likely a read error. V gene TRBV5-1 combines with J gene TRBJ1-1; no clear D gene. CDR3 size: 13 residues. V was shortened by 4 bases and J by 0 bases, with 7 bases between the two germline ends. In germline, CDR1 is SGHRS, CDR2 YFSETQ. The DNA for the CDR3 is TGCGCCAGCAGCGGCGGGATGAACACTGAAGCTTTCTTT. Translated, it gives CASSGGMNTEAFF.

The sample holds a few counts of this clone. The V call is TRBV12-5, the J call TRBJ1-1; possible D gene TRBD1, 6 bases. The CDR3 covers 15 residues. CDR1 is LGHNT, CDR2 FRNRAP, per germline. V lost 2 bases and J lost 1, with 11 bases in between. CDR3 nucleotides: TGTGCTAGTGGTTTGTACGGGGGGCAGAACACTGAAGCTTTCTTT. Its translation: CASGLYGGQNTEAFF.

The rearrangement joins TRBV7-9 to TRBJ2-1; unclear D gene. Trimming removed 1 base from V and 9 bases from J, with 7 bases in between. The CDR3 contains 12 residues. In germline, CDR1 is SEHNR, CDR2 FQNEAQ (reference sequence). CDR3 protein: CASSLEIAEQFF. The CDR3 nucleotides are TGTGCCAGCAGCTTAGAAATTGCTGAGCAGTTCTTC.

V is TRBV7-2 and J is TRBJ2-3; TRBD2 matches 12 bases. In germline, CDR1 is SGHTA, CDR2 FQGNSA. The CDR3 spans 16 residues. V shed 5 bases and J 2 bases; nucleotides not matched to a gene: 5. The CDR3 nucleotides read TGTGCCAGCAGCCGACGACTAGCGGGAGACACAGATACGCAGTATTTT. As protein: CASSRRLAGDTDTQYF.

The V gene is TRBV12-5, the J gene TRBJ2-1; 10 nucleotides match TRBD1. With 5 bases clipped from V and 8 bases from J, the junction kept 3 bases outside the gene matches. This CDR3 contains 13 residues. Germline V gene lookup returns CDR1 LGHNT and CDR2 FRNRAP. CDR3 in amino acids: CASGVTGGHEQFF. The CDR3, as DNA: TGTGCTAGTGGTGTGACAGGGGGCCATGAGCAGTTCTTC.

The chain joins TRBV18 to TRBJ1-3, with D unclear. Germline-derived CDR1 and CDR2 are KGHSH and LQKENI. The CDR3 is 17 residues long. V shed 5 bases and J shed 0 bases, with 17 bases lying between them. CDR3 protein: CASSSMGTPSSGNTIYF. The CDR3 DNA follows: TGTGCCAGCTCATCGATGGGCACTCCGAGCTCTGGAAACACCATATATTTT.

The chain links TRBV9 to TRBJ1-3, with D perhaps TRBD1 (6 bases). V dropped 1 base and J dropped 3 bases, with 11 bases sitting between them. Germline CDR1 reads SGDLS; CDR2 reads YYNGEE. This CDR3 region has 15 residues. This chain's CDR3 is CASSVQGLDGNTIYF. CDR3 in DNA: TGTGCCAGCAGCGTACAGGGGTTAGATGGAAACACCATATATTTT.

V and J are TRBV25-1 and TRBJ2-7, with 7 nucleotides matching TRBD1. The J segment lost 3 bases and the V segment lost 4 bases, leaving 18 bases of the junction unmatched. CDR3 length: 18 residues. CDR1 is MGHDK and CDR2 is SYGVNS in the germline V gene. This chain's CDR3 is CASSAPGQSRRGGYEQYF. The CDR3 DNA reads TGTGCCAGCAGTGCCCCGGGACAGAGCAGAAGGGGTGGCTACGAGCAGTACTTC.

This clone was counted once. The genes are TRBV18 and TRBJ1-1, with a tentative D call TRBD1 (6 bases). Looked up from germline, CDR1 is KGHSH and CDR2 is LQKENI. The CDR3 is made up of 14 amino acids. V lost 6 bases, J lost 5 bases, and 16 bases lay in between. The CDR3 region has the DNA TGTGCCAGCTCTCCCGGTGCAGGGGAGACTGAAGCTTTCTTT. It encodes CASSPGAGETEAFF.